The clone carrying this T cell receptor (beta chain) was found a few times. Its matching antigen is unknown. The germline CDR1 and CDR2 sequences are SGHRS and YFSETQ. Trimming removed 4 bases from V and 6 bases from J, with 14 bases in between. The CDR3 runs to 13 residues. Most PBMC samples had 480 ng input DNA in six replicates. Only in-frame clones appear in the TCRdb table, and some are missing; sequencing was by immunoSEQ multiplex PCR. This sample has around 12,000 clones, with less than 70% found just once. The sample is drawn from a study of neoadjuvant anti-PD-1 for oral cavity cancer. Study-wide findings and caveats: PBMC Gini-index clonality exceeded responders' in non-responders post-nivolumab. Higher pretreatment blood Treg/Th17 ratios correlated with higher pretreatment blood and lower post-treatment tumor TCRbeta clonality.

This TCR derives from a person aged 35 to 85 with oral cavity squamous cell carcinoma. The rearrangement uses TRBV5-1 and TRBJ2-7; the D gene is possibly TRBD1 (6 bases). The input for sequencing was PBMCs, taken before nivolumab (anti-PD-1) treatment. The CDR3 loop reads CASSPFRTAEQYF. The CDR3 DNA reads TGCGCCAGCAGCCCCTTCCGGACAGCCGAGCAGTACTTC.